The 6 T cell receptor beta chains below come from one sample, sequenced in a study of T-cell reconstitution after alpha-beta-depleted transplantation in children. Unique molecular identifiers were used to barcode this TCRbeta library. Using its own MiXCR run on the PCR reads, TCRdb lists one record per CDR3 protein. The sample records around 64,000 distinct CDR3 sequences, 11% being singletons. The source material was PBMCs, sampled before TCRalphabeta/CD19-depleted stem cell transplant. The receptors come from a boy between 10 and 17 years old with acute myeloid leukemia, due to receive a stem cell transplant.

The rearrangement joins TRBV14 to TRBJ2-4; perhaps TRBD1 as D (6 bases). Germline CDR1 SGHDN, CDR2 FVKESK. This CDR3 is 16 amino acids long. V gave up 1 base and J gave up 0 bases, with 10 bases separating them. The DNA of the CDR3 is TGTGCCAGCAGCCAAGCGACAGGACTAGCCAAAAACATTCAGTACTTC. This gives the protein CASSQATGLAKNIQYF.

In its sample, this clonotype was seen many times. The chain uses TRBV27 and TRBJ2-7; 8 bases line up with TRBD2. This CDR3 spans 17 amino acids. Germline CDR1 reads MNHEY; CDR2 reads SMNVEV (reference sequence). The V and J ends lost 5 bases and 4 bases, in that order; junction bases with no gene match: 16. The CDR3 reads CASSTRSMSGSLYEQYF. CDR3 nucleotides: TGTGCCAGCAGTACCCGGTCTATGAGCGGGAGTTTGTACGAGCAGTACTTC.

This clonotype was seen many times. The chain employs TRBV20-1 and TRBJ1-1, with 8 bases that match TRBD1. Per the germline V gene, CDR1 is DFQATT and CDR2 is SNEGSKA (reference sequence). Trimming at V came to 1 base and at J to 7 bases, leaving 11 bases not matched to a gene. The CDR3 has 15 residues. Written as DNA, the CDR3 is TGCAGTGCTAGAGTCCATGCCCAGGGGGCGGGTGAAGCTTTCTTT. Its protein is CSARVHAQGAGEAFF.

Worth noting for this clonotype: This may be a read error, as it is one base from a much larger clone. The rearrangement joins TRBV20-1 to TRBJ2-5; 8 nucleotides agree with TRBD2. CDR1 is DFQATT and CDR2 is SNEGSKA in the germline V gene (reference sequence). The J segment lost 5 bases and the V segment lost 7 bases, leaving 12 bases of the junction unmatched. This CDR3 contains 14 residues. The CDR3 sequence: CSVQPGLVGETQYF. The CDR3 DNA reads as TGCAGTGTTCAACCGGGACTAGTAGGTGAGACCCAGTACTTC.

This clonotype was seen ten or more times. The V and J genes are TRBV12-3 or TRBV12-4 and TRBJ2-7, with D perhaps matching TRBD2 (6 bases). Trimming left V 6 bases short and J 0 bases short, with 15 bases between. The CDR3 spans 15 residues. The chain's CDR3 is CASSPLLGGSYEQYF. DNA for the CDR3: TGTGCCAGCAGCCCCCTCCTGGGGGGCTCCTACGAGCAGTACTTC.

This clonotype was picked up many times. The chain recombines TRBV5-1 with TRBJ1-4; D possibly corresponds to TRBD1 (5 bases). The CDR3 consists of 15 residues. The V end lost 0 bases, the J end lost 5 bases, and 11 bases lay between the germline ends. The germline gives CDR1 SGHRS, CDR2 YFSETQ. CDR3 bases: TGCGCCAGCAGCTTGGATTGGGGCCCAAATGAAAAACTGTTTTTT. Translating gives CASSLDWGPNEKLFF. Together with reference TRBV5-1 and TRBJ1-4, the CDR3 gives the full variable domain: KAGVTQTPRYLIKTRGQQVTLSCSPISGHRSVSWYQQTPGQGLQFLFEYFSETQRNKGNFPGRFSGRQFSNSRSEMNVSTLELGDSALYLCASSLDWGPNEKLFFGSGTQLSVL.